This T cell receptor beta chain was documented in a study of CD8+ T cells in alopecia areata (dated by TCRdb to 2017 to 2018). About the study as a whole: Treated patients were enrolled in an open-label pilot trial of oral tofacitinib at 5 to 10 mg twice daily for moderate-to-severe alopecia areata. Tofacitinib was administered for 6 to 18 months, and 6 months of follow-up off drug were then conducted to assess delayed response and recurrence. The study used high-throughput TCRbeta sequencing to examine T cell clonal expansion in alopecia areata, in both the C3H/HeJ mouse model and human patients. Human TCRbeta sequencing covered scalp tissue and sorted CD4+ and CD8+ peripheral blood T cells from patchy and totalis/universalis alopecia areata patients and healthy controls. Biopsies were taken from tofacitinib-treated patients at baseline and again at 4 and 24 weeks into treatment, and several of those patients also had a later scalp biopsy. Scalp clonality was compared among normal scalp (n=4), patchy alopecia areata scalp (n=8), and alopecia totalis/universalis scalp (n=8). RNA was obtained with the PAXgene miRNA kit for fixed scalp, the miRNeasy kit for PBMCs, and the RNeasy kit for mouse skin. immunoSEQ multiplex PCR using 35 Vbeta forward primers and 13 Jbeta reverse primers was used to amplify TCRbeta CDR3 regions.

V and J lose 2 bases and 4 bases, and a span of 10 bases separates them. For CDR1 and CDR2, the germline V gene lists SGHRS and YFSETQ. Counted from cysteine to phenylalanine, this CDR3 has 14 amino acids. Only the CDR3 DNA is retained, 42 bases long and in frame from the first base. From alopecia areata patients, peripheral blood was collected along with lesional scalp punch biopsies. PBMCs were isolated by density centrifugation and stained for CD3, CD4 and CD8, after which CD4+ and CD8+ T cells were sorted on a FACSAria. The method was the immunoSEQ multiplex PCR assay. For TCR sequencing, RNA was extracted from every sample and reverse transcribed into cDNA to serve as template. SuperScript III was used to make first-strand cDNA, primed with a 2:1 mix of oligo-dT and random hexamers. Amplification bias was assessed with a synthetic immune receptor repertoire, and residual bias was removed computationally. From the authors' description of their analysis: Raw reads were preprocessed for error removal, and CDR3 was defined according to IMGT conventions as running from the conserved cysteine to phenylalanine. Clonality was computed by normalizing Shannon entropy by log2 of the number of productive unique TCRs and subtracting the result from 1. Whether scalp clones were CD4 or CD8 was inferred by matching scalp TCRbeta sequences against CD4 and CD8 repertoires sorted from blood. As stored in TCRdb, this immuneACCESS dataset retains in-frame rearrangements with V and J assigned. A fraction of the clones does not appear; measured against another copy, unresolved V genes explain less than half of the discrepancy, and the remainder lacks a known reason. V and J calls plus clone size are reproduced from that table; the DNA served to infer D and trimming. The sample table shows 150,000 or so clones, and around 47% are seen once. Jointly, the top ten make up around 6.8% of the sample.

A remark on this clone: The antigen it recognizes is unknown. Base qualities are not at hand, and no much larger clone is one base apart.

Broader findings and caveats from the paper: Lesional scalp, especially in alopecia totalis/universalis, showed higher clonality and more expanded CD8+ clones than normal scalp, suggesting antigenic drive. Compared with mice, TCR sequences shared between patients were less clear, possibly partly because of HLA diversity across the patient population. Unlike mouse skin, where gammadelta T cells dominate, normal human skin contains resident alphabeta T cells that get sequenced too, which complicates analysis of the scalp TCR repertoire.

The sequence joins TRBV5-1 to TRBJ2-1, with the D gene not clear enough to name. Sequenced sample: CD4+ T cells sorted from blood. This TCR was recovered from a human donor with alopecia areata. This receptor carries the CDR3 CASSFGREYNEQFF. Here is the DNA: TGCGCCAGCAGCTTTGGCAGAGAGTACAATGAGCAGTTCTTC.